Given below is one TCR beta chain in context. No antigen is known for it. Profiling relied on immunoSEQ multiplex PCR, and the TCRdb table lists in-frame clones only, not all of them. This sample has 2,000 to 3,000 clones; about 56% occur once, and the top ten carry approximately 80%. The entry originates in a study of STAT3 mutations in large granular lymphocyte leukemia. The length of the CDR3 is 13 residues. Per the germline V gene, CDR1 is SGHRS and CDR2 is YFSETQ. Trimming at V came to 8 bases and at J to 7 bases, leaving 6 bases not matched to a gene. Study-wide points: All newly emerging clones after therapy were STAT3 wild type. Variable sampling intervals and differing treatment regimens complicated linking therapy response to TCR clonal burden changes. Every T-LGLL patient had at least one immunodominant TCRbeta clonotype.

The V gene is TRBV5-1, the J gene TRBJ1-6; TRBD1 matches 7 bases. The clonotype was recovered from a man aged 60-69 years with T-cell large granular lymphocyte leukemia. Some clones in this sample may be carry-over from other donors' samples. Sequencing was performed on peripheral blood mononuclear cells. The DNA for the CDR3 is TGCGCCAGTAGCCAGGGGGAGAATTCACCCCTCCACTTT. Translation: CASSQGENSPLHF.